This TCR beta chain was obtained from a study of shared clonotypes between healthy human individuals. From germline, CDR1 is KGHSH and CDR2 LQKENI. The CDR3 is 15 residues long. V was pared by 3 bases and J by 6 bases, with 17 bases between. As handled by the study authors: Filtering of immunoSEQ junctional sequences could not match full-length read filtering. TCRdb's copy holds only in-frame clones and misses some; the assay was immunoSEQ multiplex PCR. V and J calls and clone size come straight from that table; D and trimming were deduced from the DNA. The profile shows about 1 million clones, roughly 80% of them singletons.

The V call is TRBV18, the J call TRBJ1-2, with unresolved D. Sequenced input: memory CD4+ T cells sorted from blood. This sample's subset: CD45RA-negative fraction. The clonotype originates from a young man in good health. CDR3 nucleotides: TGTGCCAGCTCACCGGGCCAGAAAACTAGGGATGGCTACACCTTC. It translates to CASSPGQKTRDGYTF.